This TCR beta chain is drawn from a study of blood T cell repertoires in COVID-19. Study-level background: COVID-19 samples collected from the United States, Italy and Spain covered acute and convalescent phases. The cDNA or gDNA used as material had been derived from T cells, B-cell-depleted T cells, or PBMCs.

The CDR3 spans 14 residues. CDR1 and CDR2 from the germline V gene are SGHKS and YYEKEE (reference sequence). J lost 1 base, V lost 4 bases, and 3 bases had no gene match. In the original analysis: It was from reference gene primer amplification that nucleated cell counts were estimated. Profiling relied on immunoSEQ multiplex PCR, and the TCRdb table lists in-frame clones only, not all of them. V, J and clone size were drawn from that table, and D and trimming were deduced from the DNA. The sample yields 110,000 to 150,000 clones, around 80% seen once. This chain links TRBV5-5 with TRBJ2-5; 8 bases are a match to TRBD2. Sequencing was performed on peripheral blood. This TCR was sampled from a man aged 60 to 69 with acute or convalescent COVID-19. CDR3: CASSVAGTQETQYF. The CDR3 DNA sequence: TGTGCCAGCAGCGTAGCGGGGACCCAAGAGACCCAGTACTTC.